A selection of T cell receptor beta chains follows, all from one sample in a study of blood T cells in healthy people across ages. In TCRdb, the 5' RACE reads were re-called with MiXCR into one record per CDR3 protein. The table includes approximately 1.5 million distinct CDR3 sequences, roughly a third detected once. The specimen was blood. The receptors were sampled from a woman in her thirties in good health. The CDR3 runs from the conserved cysteine through the conserved F or W. A D gene is named only where the DNA matches it firmly. Some rows mark clone size as missing; the rest say once, few, many or name a class of expanded clone.

v_gene	j_gene	abundance	d_gene	CDR3aa	CDR3nt
TRBV27	TRBJ1-2	few	TRBD1	CASRPTGENYGYTF	TGTGCCAGCAGGCCGACAGGGGAAAACTATGGCTACACCTTC
TRBV11-2	TRBJ2-2	NA	NA	CASTPRRTDTGELFF	TGTGCCAGCACCCCACGGAGGACGGACACCGGGGAGCTGTTTTTT
TRBV6-5	TRBJ2-7	few	NA	CASSYSNPNDYEQYF	TGTGCCAGCAGTTACTCGAACCCCAATGATTACGAGCAGTACTTC
TRBV25-1	TRBJ2-6	few	NA	CASSPTPTGANVLTF	TGTGCCAGCAGTCCCACCCCGACTGGGGCCAACGTCCTGACTTTC
TRBV20-1	TRBJ2-3	few	TRBD2	CSARDLVASGGRGTDTQYF	TGCAGTGCTAGAGATCTTGTTGCTAGCGGGGGTCGTGGCACAGATACGCAGTATTTT
TRBV10-2	TRBJ2-6	NA	NA	CASSESDVRSGANVLTF	TGCGCCAGCAGTGAGTCCGACGTACGCTCTGGGGCCAACGTCCTGACTTTC
TRBV7-2	TRBJ2-1	NA	TRBD2	CASSIAGSEFF	TGTGCCAGCAGCATAGCGGGATCTGAGTTCTTC
TRBV29-1	TRBJ2-5	NA	TRBD1	CSGQGAGETQYF	TGCAGCGGTCAGGGGGCAGGAGAGACCCAGTACTTC
TRBV30	TRBJ2-3	NA	NA	CAWRVSGSSTDTQYF	TGTGCCTGGAGAGTCAGCGGGTCTAGCACAGATACGCAGTATTTT
TRBV7-9	TRBJ2-2	NA	TRBD2	CASSDTSGFEAGGELFF	TGTGCCAGCAGCGACACTAGCGGGTTTGAGGCTGGCGGGGAGCTGTTTTTT
TRBV25-1	TRBJ2-2	NA	NA	CASSEYRGELFF	TGTGCCAGCAGTGAATATCGAGGGGAGCTGTTTTTT
TRBV11-3	TRBJ2-1	few	NA	CASSLAGTSHNEQFF	TGTGCCAGCAGCTTAGCGGGGACTTCCCACAATGAGCAGTTCTTC
TRBV4-1	TRBJ2-3	NA	TRBD1	CASSQDRGTGGPDTQYF	TGCGCCAGCAGCCAAGATCGGGGGACAGGGGGACCAGATACGCAGTATTTT
TRBV29-1	TRBJ2-5	many	NA	CSVAPPRAWETQYF	TGCAGCGTTGCCCCCCCCAGGGCTTGGGAGACCCAGTACTTC
TRBV9	TRBJ2-1	NA	TRBD2	CASSAISGGAYNEQFF	TGTGCCAGCAGCGCCATTAGCGGGGGGGCTTACAATGAGCAGTTCTTC
TRBV20-1	TRBJ2-5	NA	TRBD2	CSATGLAGVKGPQETQYF	TGCAGTGCTACCGGACTAGCGGGAGTAAAGGGACCTCAAGAGACCCAGTACTTC
TRBV12-3/TRBV12-4	TRBJ2-3	NA	TRBD2	CASSLHGGAGADTQYF	TGTGCCAGCAGTCTCCATGGCGGAGCGGGAGCAGATACGCAGTATTTT
TRBV10-3	TRBJ1-1	few	TRBD1	CAIRVTGAAEAFF	TGTGCCATCAGAGTAACAGGGGCGGCTGAAGCTTTCTTT
TRBV11-2	TRBJ1-2	NA	NA	CASSPGVFHGYTF	TGTGCCAGCAGCCCAGGGGTCTTCCATGGCTACACCTTC
TRBV27	TRBJ2-5	NA	TRBD1	CASSLTTGGVTQYF	TGTGCCAGCAGTTTGACGACAGGGGGGGTGACCCAGTACTTC
TRBV27	TRBJ2-3	NA	TRBD2	CASSNGLAGGPRTDTQYF	TGTGCCAGCAGTAACGGACTAGCGGGAGGGCCTCGGACAGATACGCAGTATTTT
TRBV20-1	TRBJ1-1	NA	NA	CSGTEAWGEAFF	TGCAGCGGGACGGAAGCTTGGGGCGAAGCTTTCTTT
TRBV7-9	TRBJ2-7	many	TRBD2	CASSLVLAGVYEQYF	TGTGCCAGCAGCTTAGTCCTAGCGGGGGTCTACGAGCAGTACTTC
TRBV6-1	TRBJ2-5	NA	TRBD2	CASSYSGVGETQYF	TGTGCCAGCAGTTATAGCGGGGTCGGAGAGACCCAGTACTTC
TRBV20-1	TRBJ2-7	few	TRBD2	CSAAGTSDFEQYF	TGCAGTGCCGCCGGGACTAGTGATTTCGAGCAGTACTTC
TRBV30	TRBJ2-1	NA	NA	CAWSEGRNEQFF	TGTGCCTGGAGTGAGGGCAGGAATGAGCAGTTCTTC
TRBV2	TRBJ2-7	NA	NA	CASRLSRSGTGYEQYF	TGTGCCAGCAGACTATCCCGTTCCGGGACCGGATACGAGCAGTACTTC